The clone carrying this TCR beta chain has more than one count but fewer than ten. Its antigen is unidentified. The data were obtained in a study of human T cells and chemical hapten exposure. Study summary: A mostly female patient group had alopecia areata, totalis or universalis. Overall study results and limits: TCRs exceeding a frequency of 1 in 1000 stayed unchanged under DPC sensitization.

CDR1 and CDR2 (germline): MNHEY, SVGAGI. V was shortened by 0 bases and J by 3 bases, with 11 bases between the two germline ends. The CDR3 spans 15 residues. Time point meaning: patch test 2, 6 weeks after DPC sensitization. Documented treatment: therapeutic diphenylcyclopropenone sensitization with weekly scalp DPC. Staff drew blood before applying each patch test. Patients had alopecia, were aged 18 to 70, and were not pregnant. Using its own MiXCR run on the RACE reads, TCRdb lists one record per CDR3 protein. The sample carries approximately 350,000 distinct CDR3 sequences, just under 6.5% recorded once.

This chain links TRBV6-5 with TRBJ1-2; no reliable D call. The source of this sequence is a woman aged 18-35 years with alopecia areata. Some clones in this sample may be carry-over from other donors' samples. Material: whole blood, obtained in connection with sensitization to the hapten diphenylcyclopropenone (DPC). The CDR3 is CASSYSGRLYYGYTF. CDR3 sequence (DNA): TGTGCCAGCAGTTACTCGGGCCGACTGTACTATGGCTACACCTTC.